The 30 T cell receptor beta chains below all came from one sample that was sequenced in a study of CD8+ T cells in alopecia areata. As the sequencing template, cDNA was produced by extracting RNA and reverse transcribing it. The repertoire was sequenced with immunoSEQ multiplex PCR; TCRdb's copy has only in-frame clones and lacks some. The table includes hundreds of thousands of clones, 67% detected once. Here the sequenced sample was CD4+ T cells sorted from blood, taken at week 0. These receptors came from a human donor with alopecia areata.

V and J are TRBV5-1 and TRBJ2-1; possible D gene TRBD1, 6 bases. The CDR3 contains 10 residues. V lost 6 bases, J lost 9 bases, and 7 bases lay in between. Germline values: CDR1 SGHRS, CDR2 YFSETQ. The CDR3 sequence: CASKGVEQFF. DNA for the CDR3: TGCGCCAGCAAGGGGGTTGAGCAGTTCTTC.

This chain joins TRBV7-9 and TRBJ2-7, with D perhaps matching TRBD1 or TRBD2 (5 bases each). V lost 5 bases and J lost 3, with 17 bases in between. CDR3 size: 15 residues. The germline V gene has CDR1 SEHNR and CDR2 FQNEAQ (reference sequence). CDR3 sequence reads: CASSGTGTEYYEQYF. The CDR3 DNA is TGTGCCAGCAGCGGCACCGGGACGGAATACTACGAGCAGTACTTC.

V gene TRBV5-4 combines with J gene TRBJ1-1, with D hard to call. There are 13 residues in the CDR3. From germline, CDR1 is SGHNT and CDR2 YYREEE (reference sequence). V lost 9 bases to trimming and J lost 4 bases, with 16 bases between them. CDR3: CATAAALGTEAFF. CDR3 nucleotides: TGTGCCACCGCGGCAGCGTTGGGCACTGAAGCTTTCTTT.

This chain links TRBV29-1 with TRBJ1-1; unclear D gene. This CDR3 comprises 13 residues. The ends were cut back, 5 bases at V and 5 bases at J, with 15 bases in the middle. Looked up from germline, CDR1 is SQVTM and CDR2 is ANQGSEA. CDR3 in DNA: TGCAGCGTTAAGGCAGGTCCCATGACTGAAGCTTTCTTT. Translation: CSVKAGPMTEAFF.

V usage is TRBV29-1 and J usage is TRBJ2-2, with D possibly being TRBD1 (5 bases). CDR3 length: 14 residues. V lost 2 bases, J lost 1 base, and 8 bases lay in between. Per germline, CDR1 SQVTM and CDR2 ANQGSEA. CDR3 bases: TGCAGCGTTGAATACGGACAGAACACCGGGGAGCTGTTTTTT. Translated: CSVEYGQNTGELFF.

The table lists this clone with a few counts. The rearrangement uses TRBV30 and TRBJ2-2, with a possible D match to TRBD1 (5 bases). Germline V gene data show CDR1 as GTSNPN and CDR2 as SVGIG (reference sequence). Between the trimmed V and J ends, which lost 2 bases and 6 bases, there was a span of 10 bases. The CDR3 extends over 13 amino acids. The CDR3 DNA reads TGTGCCTGGAGTTTCGACAGTGCCGGGGAGCTGTTTTTT. Encoded protein: CAWSFDSAGELFF.

The CDR3 loop is CASSRFGGPNSPLHF. The CDR3 coding sequence is TGTGCCAGCAGCCGCTTTGGTGGGCCGAATTCACCCCTCCACTTT. V is TRBV13 and J is TRBJ1-6; D is uncertain. V lost 5 bases and J lost 7, with 15 bases in between. The CDR3 is made up of 15 amino acids. The germline V gene has CDR1 PRHDT and CDR2 FYEKMQ (reference sequence).

The chain has TRBV29-1 and TRBJ2-7; 13 bases agree with TRBD2. CDR3 length: 14 residues. CDR1 is SQVTM, CDR2 ANQGSEA, per germline. The J segment lost 5 bases and the V segment lost 7 bases, leaving 8 bases of the junction unmatched. CDR3 in DNA: TGCAGCGCAGGACTAGCGGGGGAGGGCGACGAGCAGTACTTC. As protein: CSAGLAGEGDEQYF.

The CDR3, as DNA: TGTGCCAGCAGTTACAAAGGGGGTGATTCACCCCTCCACTTT. As protein: CASSYKGGDSPLHF. The chain has TRBV6-5 and TRBJ1-6; maybe TRBD1 (6 bases). From germline, CDR1 is MNHEY and CDR2 SVGAGI. The CDR3 is 14 amino acids. Trimming removed 2 bases at V and 8 bases at J, with 10 bases between.

V gene TRBV29-1 combines with J gene TRBJ1-1, with D possibly TRBD1 on 6 matching bases. Trimming pared 4 bases from V and 0 bases from J, leaving 9 bases between. CDR1 is SQVTM and CDR2 is ANQGSEA in the germline V gene. CDR3 length: 13 amino acids. The CDR3 protein is CSVAGVLNTEAFF. The CDR3 DNA reads as TGCAGCGTTGCAGGGGTCTTGAACACTGAAGCTTTCTTT.

V and J are TRBV10-3 and TRBJ2-7; 7 bases are shared with TRBD2. With V trimmed by 2 bases and J by 8 bases, 6 bases remained unmatched. CDR1 and CDR2 (germline): ENHRY, SYGVKD. This CDR3 is built from 13 residues. CDR3 loop: CAISEKDGGKQYF. CDR3 coding DNA: TGTGCCATCAGTGAGAAGGACGGGGGGAAGCAGTACTTC.

The chain is built from TRBV30 and TRBJ1-3; D remains unclear. CDR1 and CDR2 from the germline V gene are GTSNPN and SVGIG (reference sequence). The CDR3 is 15 residues long. V dropped 0 bases and J dropped 0 bases, with 9 bases sitting between them. CDR3: CAWSVDGRSGNTIYF. The CDR3 DNA sequence: TGTGCCTGGAGTGTTGACGGCCGCTCTGGAAACACCATATATTTT.

V gene TRBV9 combines with J gene TRBJ2-7; 9 bases are a match to TRBD1. Germline V lookup: CDR1 SGDLS, CDR2 YYNGEE. The CDR3 spans 16 residues. Trimming removed 0 bases from V and 3 bases from J; junction bases left unmatched: 7. The CDR3 coding sequence is TGTGCCAGCAGCGTAGGGGGACAGGGTTTGATCTACGAGCAGTACTTC. It translates to CASSVGGQGLIYEQYF.

V gene TRBV30 combines with J gene TRBJ2-7, with D possibly TRBD1 on 6 matching bases. The CDR3 is 16 residues long. The germline CDR1 and CDR2 sequences are GTSNPN and SVGIG (reference sequence). Between the trimmed V and J ends, which lost 0 bases and 2 bases, there was a span of 17 bases. CDR3 bases: TGTGCCTGGAGTGTGGTGAACAGGGAACGCACCTACGAGCAGTACTTC. Amino acid sequence: CAWSVVNRERTYEQYF.

The rearrangement uses TRBV27 and TRBJ2-5; 7 nucleotides agree with TRBD2. In germline, CDR1 is MNHEY, CDR2 SMNVEV (reference sequence). Trimming at V came to 5 bases and at J to 7 bases, leaving 7 bases not matched to a gene. The CDR3 extends over 13 amino acids. CDR3 sequence (DNA): TGTGCCAGCAGTCCTCCGGGACTAACGACCCAGTACTTC. It encodes CASSPPGLTTQYF.

The chain carries TRBV5-1 and TRBJ1-2, with 12 bases matching TRBD1. Germline V gene data show CDR1 as SGHRS and CDR2 as YFSETQ. The CDR3 contains 16 residues. V gave up 4 bases and J gave up 4 bases; unmatched junction bases: 8. The CDR3 DNA reads TGCGCCAGCAGCCCGGGACAGGGGGCCGTTGGCTATGGCTACACCTTC. Protein sequence: CASSPGQGAVGYGYTF.

The chain carries TRBV7-2 and TRBJ2-6; no firm D call. The CDR3 runs to 15 residues. V was trimmed by 5 bases and J by 0 bases, leaving 8 bases between them. CDR1 is SGHTA and CDR2 is FQGNSA in the germline V gene. Here the CDR3 DNA reads TGTGCCAGCAGCCCGCCGGCCTCTGGGGCCAACGTCCTGACTTTC. Encoded protein: CASSPPASGANVLTF.

The CDR3 spells CASSVLRGGQETQYF. The CDR3 bases are TGTGCCAGCAGTGTGTTGCGGGGGGGCCAAGAGACCCAGTACTTC. The chain recombines TRBV2 with TRBJ2-5; 9 nucleotides line up with TRBD2. The germline CDR1 and CDR2 sequences are SNHLY and FYNNEI. V gave up 4 bases and J gave up 1 base; unmatched junction bases: 4. The CDR3 is 15 residues long.

The chain has TRBV20-1 and TRBJ1-4; D gene uncertain. In germline, CDR1 is DFQATT, CDR2 SNEGSKA (reference sequence). The CDR3 is made up of 11 amino acids. V was trimmed by 2 bases and J by 7 bases, leaving 5 bases between them. CDR3 protein: CSARLTEKLFF. In DNA form, the CDR3 reads TGCAGTGCTAGACTGACTGAAAAACTGTTTTTT.

This clone was seen only a few times. The rearrangement links TRBV29-1 to TRBJ2-5; D may be TRBD1 or TRBD2 (5 bases each). This CDR3 has 12 residues. The germline V gene encodes CDR1 SQVTM and CDR2 ANQGSEA. Trimming removed 7 bases at V and 2 bases at J, with 11 bases between. This chain's CDR3 is CSAKRGQETQYF. The CDR3 coding sequence is TGCAGCGCCAAGAGGGGTCAAGAGACCCAGTACTTC.

In its sample, this clone was seen a few times. This sequence joins TRBV5-1 and TRBJ1-5, with 9 bases aligning to TRBD1. The CDR3 length is 15 residues. The V gene's germline CDR1 is SGHRS and CDR2 YFSETQ. V shed 4 bases and J 2 bases; nucleotides not matched to a gene: 4. The chain's CDR3 is CASSPTGGGNQPQHF. The CDR3 region has the DNA TGCGCCAGCAGCCCCACAGGGGGCGGCAATCAGCCCCAGCATTTT. Based on the CDR3 plus reference TRBV5-1 and TRBJ1-5, the full variable domain is KAGVTQTPRYLIKTRGQQVTLSCSPISGHRSVSWYQQTPGQGLQFLFEYFSETQRNKGNFPGRFSGRQFSNSRSEMNVSTLELGDSALYLCASSPTGGGNQPQHFGDGTRLSIL.

The chain employs TRBV5-6 and TRBJ2-2; TRBD1 is a possible D gene (6 bases). The V end was cut by 3 bases, the J end by 7 bases, with 13 bases between. The CDR3 length is 14 residues. The germline CDR1 and CDR2 sequences are SGHDT and YYEEEE. CDR3 protein: CASSYRVVNGELFF. The DNA for the CDR3 is TGTGCCAGCAGCTACAGGGTTGTAAACGGGGAGCTGTTTTTT. The full variable domain, its missing parts supplied by reference TRBV5-6 and TRBJ2-2, is DAGVTQSPTHLIKTRGQQVTLRCSPKSGHDTVSWYQQALGQGPQFIFQYYEEEERQRGNFPDRFSGHQFPNYSSELNVNALLLGDSALYLCASSYRVVNGELFFGEGSRLTVL.

The chain uses TRBV29-1 and TRBJ2-3, with 10 bases lining up with TRBD1. The CDR3 is made up of 14 amino acids. Unmatched junction bases numbered 4, after V lost 4 bases and J lost 3 bases. Per the germline V gene, CDR1 is SQVTM and CDR2 is ANQGSEA. This chain's CDR3 is CSVGQGARTDTQYF. CDR3 DNA sequence: TGCAGCGTTGGACAGGGGGCGCGTACAGATACGCAGTATTTT.

The chain joins TRBV7-9 to TRBJ1-2, with D perhaps TRBD1 (6 bases). Deletions cut 5 bases from V and 7 bases from J, with 14 bases between. This CDR3 spans 13 amino acids. Germline lookup yields CDR1 SEHNR and CDR2 FQNEAQ (reference sequence). CDR3 nucleotide sequence: TGTGCCAGCAGCCGGGACACGTCGCTTGGCTACACCTTC. Residues: CASSRDTSLGYTF. The complete variable domain, with remaining parts taken from reference TRBV7-9 and TRBJ1-2, reads DTGVSQNPRHKITKRGQNVTFRCDPISEHNRLYWYRQTLGQGPEFLTYFQNEAQLEKSRLLSDRFSAERPKGSFSTLEIQRTEQGDSAMYLCASSRDTSLGYTFGSGTRLTVV.

The chain carries TRBV2 and TRBJ1-3; D might be TRBD1 (6 bases). Looked up from germline, CDR1 is SNHLY and CDR2 is FYNNEI. Deletions cut 4 bases from V and 4 bases from J, with 8 bases between. The CDR3 covers 13 residues. This CDR3 is CASSGGPGNTIYF. CDR3 nucleotide sequence: TGTGCCAGCAGTGGGGGGCCCGGAAACACCATATATTTT.

The chain joins TRBV4-1 to TRBJ2-1; 10 nucleotides align to TRBD2. This CDR3 contains 17 residues. The V and J ends lost 0 bases and 2 bases, in that order; junction bases with no gene match: 4. The V gene's germline CDR1 is MGHRA and CDR2 YSYEKL. The CDR3 spells CASSQDPSGGPYNEQFF. CDR3 nucleotides: TGCGCCAGCAGCCAAGACCCTAGCGGGGGACCCTACAATGAGCAGTTCTTC.

The V gene is TRBV9, the J gene TRBJ1-2; the D is unclear. Germline loops: CDR1 SGDLS, CDR2 YYNGEE. The CDR3 spans 14 residues. Trimming took off 0 bases at V and 7 bases at J, with 13 bases between the two ends. The DNA of the CDR3 is TGTGCCAGCAGCGTAGGTGAGGGTCGAACTGGCTACACCTTC. Residues: CASSVGEGRTGYTF.

This chain connects TRBV29-1 to TRBJ1-3; D gene ambiguous. The length of the CDR3 is 13 residues. The germline gives CDR1 SQVTM, CDR2 ANQGSEA. V gave up 7 bases and J gave up 0 bases, with 10 bases separating them. The CDR3 nucleotides read TGCAGCGCTACCGGGCCCTCTGGAAACACCATATATTTT. Protein: CSATGPSGNTIYF.

The rearrangement joins TRBV6-5 to TRBJ2-1, with D tentatively TRBD1 or TRBD2 (5 bases each). Germline assignment: CDR1 MNHEY and CDR2 SVGAGI. This CDR3 region has 13 residues. The V end lost 6 bases, the J end lost 3 bases, and 9 bases lay between the germline ends. As DNA, the CDR3 is TGTGCCAGCAGACGGGGCGTCTACAATGAGCAGTTCTTC. Encoded protein: CASRRGVYNEQFF.

The rearrangement joins TRBV29-1 to TRBJ1-2; D not certain. CDR1 is SQVTM, CDR2 ANQGSEA, per germline. The CDR3 contains 10 residues. Trimming cost V 5 bases and J 6 bases, with 7 bases left between them. The CDR3 bases are TGCAGCGTTCGATCTGATGGCTACACCTTC. This encodes CSVRSDGYTF.